The 22 T cell receptor beta chains below all came from one sample that was sequenced in a study of Graves' ophthalmopathy and Graves' hyperthyroidism. RNA served as the template for amplifying TCR beta CDR3 regions. A first-round RT-PCR used HTBI primers, followed by a second-round multiplex PCR. TCRdb passed the multiplex PCR reads through MiXCR, listing each CDR3 protein once. This table holds 200,000 to 300,000 distinct CDR3 sequences, about 47% found once. Sample: peripheral blood. Source of these receptors: an adult man with Graves' ophthalmopathy.

The chain recombines TRBV12-3 or TRBV12-4 with TRBJ2-2, with D possibly TRBD2 on 6 matching bases. The V gene lost 2 bases and the J gene lost 7 bases, with 14 bases spanning the gap. This CDR3 region has 15 residues. CDR3 nucleotides: TGTGCCAGCAGTTTAAGCGGGCTGCGGGGCGGGGAGCTGTTTTTT. As protein: CASSLSGLRGGELFF.

The V and J genes are TRBV12-3 or TRBV12-4 and TRBJ2-7; D is ambiguous. The CDR3 totals 11 residues. Trimming removed 8 bases at V and 2 bases at J, with 7 bases between. The CDR3 loop is CASAGAYEQYF. In DNA form, the CDR3 reads TGTGCCAGCGCTGGTGCCTACGAGCAGTACTTC.

In its sample, this clonotype was seen a few times. The chain links TRBV7-2 to TRBJ2-5; TRBD2 is a possible D gene (5 bases). CDR1 and CDR2 from the germline V gene are SGHTA and FQGNSA. V was pared by 1 base and J by 3 bases, with 15 bases between. The CDR3 extends over 16 amino acids. The CDR3 is CASSLGPRLPKETQYF. The DNA of the CDR3 is TGTGCCAGCAGCTTAGGCCCCCGACTACCGAAAGAGACCCAGTACTTC. Combining the CDR3 with reference TRBV7-2 and TRBJ2-5 gives the whole variable domain GAGVSQSPSNKVTEKGKDVELRCDPISGHTALYWYRQSLGQGLEFLIYFQGNSAPDKSGLPSDRFSAERTGGSVSTLTIQRTQQEDSAVYLCASSLGPRLPKETQYFGPGTRLLVL.

This clonotype has just a few counts. This rearrangement joins TRBV4-1 to TRBJ1-5; D gene unclear. The CDR3 is 15 amino acids. The germline V gene has CDR1 MGHRA and CDR2 YSYEKL. Trimming took 0 bases from V and 3 from J, leaving 9 bases between them. The CDR3 DNA follows: TGCGCCAGCAGCCAAGAGAGGCAGAACAATCAGCCCCAGCATTTT. This codes for CASSQERQNNQPQHF.

This clonotype was seen a handful of times. The chain uses TRBV2 and TRBJ2-5; tentatively, D is TRBD1 or TRBD2 (5 bases each). Germline lookup yields CDR1 SNHLY and CDR2 FYNNEI. This CDR3 has 16 residues. V lost 4 bases and J 1 base, leaving 16 bases between the germline ends. The CDR3 bases are TGTGCCAGCAGTGCGTGGGGGTTGGATGGCCAAGAGACCCAGTACTTC. It codes for CASSAWGLDGQETQYF.

As regards this clonotype: As the CDR3 is not closed by the conserved phenylalanine or tryptophan, this likely results from a read error. The chain is built from TRBV5-1 and TRBJ2-5; tentatively, D is TRBD2 (6 bases). The CDR3 loop spans 14 amino acids. The V and J ends lost 4 bases and 2 bases respectively, with 12 bases between them. CDR1 is SGHRS and CDR2 is YFSETQ in the germline V gene. The chain's CDR3 is CASSKGTAQETQYS. In DNA form, the CDR3 reads TGCGCCAGCAGCAAAGGGACTGCTCAAGAGACCCAGTACTCC.

The genes are TRBV9 and TRBJ1-5; 8 bases map to TRBD1. V lost 6 bases to trimming and J lost 7 bases; unmatched junction nucleotides: 6. Per germline, CDR1 SGDLS and CDR2 YYNGEE. The CDR3 sequence is 13 residues long. CDR3 in DNA: TGTGCCAGCAACGGACAGGGTGGCCAGCCCCAGCATTTT. This codes for CASNGQGGQPQHF.

This clonotype was detected once. A clone one base away is much larger, so this may be a read error. CDR3 in amino acids: CATSRGRGNYGYTF. The CDR3 coding sequence is TGTGCCACCAGCAGAGGAAGGGGGAACTATGGCTACACCTTC. The chain couples TRBV15 to TRBJ1-2, with a weak D call TRBD1 (6 bases). Germline-derived CDR1 and CDR2 are LNHNV and YYDKDF (reference sequence). The CDR3 is 14 amino acids. The V end lost 1 base, the J end lost 2 bases, and 8 bases lay between the germline ends.

For this clonotype: One end of the junction fails to match germline, which may point to a read error. The V and J genes are TRBV10-3 and TRBJ2-7, with a tentative D call TRBD1 (6 bases). The CDR3 is made up of 15 amino acids. CDR1 is ENHRY and CDR2 is SYGVKD in the germline V gene. The CDR3 spells CATSSSSGQSWEQYF. CDR3 bases: TGTGCCACCAGTTCTTCTTCCGGACAGTCGTGGGAGCAGTACTTC.

The chain uses TRBV9 and TRBJ2-3; the D gene is possibly TRBD2 (6 bases). The CDR3 is 14 amino acids. Trimming pared 0 bases from V and 6 bases from J, leaving 11 bases between. The germline gives CDR1 SGDLS, CDR2 YYNGEE. CDR3 in DNA: TGTGCCAGCAGCGTAGTTGCGGGGTGGGATACGCAGTATTTT. Translating gives CASSVVAGWDTQYF.

The genes are TRBV15 and TRBJ1-3; TRBD1 is a possible D gene (5 bases). Trimming shortened V by 5 bases and J by 1 base, and 12 bases separated the two germline ends. This CDR3 contains 15 residues. Germline CDR1 and CDR2: LNHNV and YYDKDF (reference sequence). CDR3 DNA sequence: TGTGCCACCAGCCTTGCGGGGGAATCTGGAAACACCATATATTTT. Protein sequence: CATSLAGESGNTIYF.

Comment on this clonotype: A read error may produce the germline difference seen at one junction end. The chain combines TRBV29-1 with TRBJ1-1; perhaps TRBD1 as D (6 bases). Per germline, CDR1 SQVTM and CDR2 ANQGSEA. The CDR3 covers 13 residues. Here the CDR3 DNA reads TGCAGTGCTAGGTTAGGGGGGAACGCTGAAGCTTTCTTT. Encoded protein: CSARLGGNAEAFF. The full variable domain, with the rest looked up from reference TRBV29-1 and TRBJ1-1, is SAVISQKPSRDICQRGTSLTIQCQVDSQVTMMFWYRQQPGQSLTLIATANQGSEATYESGFVIDKFPISRPNLTFSTLTVSNMSPEDSSIYLCSARLGGNAEAFFGQGTRLTVV.

This sequence joins TRBV20-1 and TRBJ1-5, with 8 nucleotides matching TRBD1. The CDR3 consists of 16 residues. Losses at the gene ends were 2 bases for V and 1 base for J; bases not matched to a gene: 7. Germline assignment: CDR1 DFQATT and CDR2 SNEGSKA (reference sequence). The CDR3, as DNA: TGCAGTGCTAGACCAGACAGGGGCGGGAGCAATCAGCCCCAGCATTTT. Residues: CSARPDRGGSNQPQHF.

The chain joins TRBV5-1 to TRBJ1-6, with D possibly being TRBD1 (5 bases). V lost 4 bases, J lost 6 bases, and 17 bases lay in between. The CDR3 is 16 residues long. The germline gives CDR1 SGHRS, CDR2 YFSETQ. The CDR3: CASSLYQPGPNSPLHF. CDR3 nucleotides: TGCGCCAGCAGCCTCTATCAACCGGGGCCTAATTCACCCCTCCACTTT.

The chain carries TRBV12-3 or TRBV12-4 and TRBJ1-1; 10 nucleotides match TRBD1. The CDR3 extends over 15 amino acids. Losses at the gene ends were 3 bases for V and 7 bases for J; bases not matched to a gene: 8. The chain's CDR3 is CASSLLTGGIGEAFF. Written as DNA, the CDR3 is TGTGCCAGCAGTTTGTTGACAGGGGGCATAGGTGAAGCTTTCTTT.

This clonotype was seen a handful of times. The chain's CDR3 is CATGQGSYEQYF. CDR3 coding DNA: TGTGCCACGGGACAGGGTTCTTACGAGCAGTACTTC. This sequence joins TRBV24-1 and TRBJ2-7; 9 bases agree with TRBD1. The germline gives CDR1 KGHDR, CDR2 SFDVKD. The CDR3 is made up of 12 amino acids. Losses at the gene ends were 10 bases for V and 4 bases for J; bases not matched to a gene: 4.

The CDR3 protein is CASSGYQETQYF. DNA of the CDR3: TGTGCCAGCAGCGGGTACCAAGAGACCCAGTACTTC. This sequence joins TRBV7-9 and TRBJ2-5; D ambiguous. The CDR3 has 12 residues. The germline gives CDR1 SEHNR, CDR2 FQNEAQ (reference sequence). Trimming cost V 5 bases and J 0 bases, with 4 bases left between them. The variable domain in full, with the rest retrieved from reference TRBV7-9 and TRBJ2-5, is DTGVSQNPRHKITKRGQNVTFRCDPISEHNRLYWYRQTLGQGPEFLTYFQNEAQLEKSRLLSDRFSAERPKGSFSTLEIQRTEQGDSAMYLCASSGYQETQYFGPGTRLLVL.

V usage is TRBV6-5 and J usage is TRBJ2-7, with 7 bases matching TRBD1. This CDR3 has 13 amino acids. With 9 bases clipped from V and 3 bases from J, the junction kept 8 bases outside the gene matches. Germline V gives CDR1 MNHEY, CDR2 SVGAGI. The CDR3 is CASDPGQLYEQYF. The CDR3 region has the DNA TGTGCCAGTGACCCGGGACAGCTCTACGAGCAGTACTTC.

This clonotype has more than one count but fewer than ten. The V gene is TRBV7-9, the J gene TRBJ1-2; a possible D gene is TRBD1 (5 bases). Deletions cut 0 bases from V and 3 bases from J, with 8 bases between. CDR3 size: 14 residues. CDR1 is SEHNR and CDR2 is FQNEAQ in the germline V gene (reference sequence). CDR3 in amino acids: CASSLAGADYGYTF. CDR3 DNA sequence: TGTGCCAGCAGCTTAGCCGGGGCCGACTATGGCTACACCTTC.

This clonotype was seen ten or more times. The V and J genes are TRBV10-3 and TRBJ2-7, with a weak D call TRBD2 (6 bases). The CDR3 spans 12 residues. V dropped 3 bases and J dropped 4 bases, with 7 bases sitting between them. The germline CDR1 and CDR2 sequences are ENHRY and SYGVKD. For the CDR3, the DNA is TGTGCCATCAGTGACGGGGGTTACGAGCAGTACTTC. It encodes CAISDGGYEQYF.

This clonotype has just a few counts. The rearrangement joins TRBV6-6 to TRBJ2-7; 9 positions match TRBD1. The trim removed 4 bases at V and 3 bases at J, leaving 4 bases unmatched. The CDR3 length is 14 residues. The germline gives CDR1 MNHNY, CDR2 SVGAGI (reference sequence). This chain's CDR3 is CASSSPGQGYEQYF. As DNA, the CDR3 is TGTGCCAGCAGTTCGCCGGGACAGGGCTACGAGCAGTACTTC.

This clonotype was picked up a small number of times. The chain is built from TRBV20-1 and TRBJ2-7; 7 bases align to TRBD1. Germline CDR1 is DFQATT and CDR2 is SNEGSKA (reference sequence). V was clipped by 7 bases and J by 2 bases; unmatched bases: 8. This CDR3 spans 13 amino acids. In DNA form, the CDR3 reads TGCAGTGGGGAGTACAGGGGAGCCTACGAGCAGTACTTC. Amino acid sequence: CSGEYRGAYEQYF.